The 11 T cell receptor beta chains below come from one sample, sequenced in a study of cytomegalovirus exposure and HLA in healthy donors. Primers included in the PCR were 60 Vbeta and 13 Jbeta primers. Some clones are missing from TCRdb's copy, which holds only in-frame ones; the method was immunoSEQ multiplex PCR. This sample has some 160,000 clones; approximately 80% occur once, and the top ten carry 7% to 9%. The specimen sequenced was PBMCs. The receptors derive from a male donor in good health and CMV-seropositive.

A few counts support this clone. V gene TRBV4-1 combines with J gene TRBJ2-1; possible D gene TRBD2, 7 bases. V gave up 3 bases and J gave up 0 bases, with 12 bases separating them. The germline V gene encodes CDR1 MGHRA and CDR2 YSYEKL. This CDR3 has 16 residues. CDR3 protein: CASSQGGGPSYNEQFF. CDR3 nucleotides: TGCGCCAGCAGCCAGGGCGGGGGCCCCTCCTACAATGAGCAGTTCTTC.

The V call is TRBV5-4, the J call TRBJ2-2; 11 bases agree with TRBD2. Trimming cost V 2 bases and J 3 bases; bases outside gene matches: 6. This CDR3 is built from 17 residues. Per the germline V gene, CDR1 is SGHNT and CDR2 is YYREEE (reference sequence). The CDR3 protein is CASSFTSGSQYTGELFF. The CDR3 bases are TGTGCCAGCAGCTTTACTAGCGGGAGTCAGTACACCGGGGAGCTGTTTTTT.

The gene calls are TRBV5-4 and TRBJ2-5; D perhaps matches TRBD1 (6 bases). The CDR3 sequence is 15 residues long. Per the germline V gene, CDR1 is SGHNT and CDR2 is YYREEE (reference sequence). V was pared by 1 base and J by 3 bases, with 13 bases between. The CDR3 nucleotides read TGTGCCAGCAGCTTGTCGGTGACAGGAGAAGAGACCCAGTACTTC. Its translation: CASSLSVTGEETQYF.

V is TRBV15 and J is TRBJ1-2; D is undetermined. Trimming took 0 bases from V and 3 from J, leaving 8 bases between them. The CDR3 is 14 amino acids. CDR1 is LNHNV and CDR2 is YYDKDF in the germline V gene (reference sequence). The CDR3 spells CATSRDATDYGYTF. CDR3 in DNA: TGTGCCACCAGCAGAGACGCTACTGACTATGGCTACACCTTC.

The CDR3 is CASSPGTPNQPQHF. CDR3 sequence (DNA): TGTGCCAGCAGCCCCGGGACTCCGAATCAGCCCCAGCATTTT. This chain links TRBV5-8 with TRBJ1-5; a possible D gene is TRBD1 (5 bases). The CDR3 is 14 amino acids. V was clipped by 4 bases and J by 4 bases, with 12 bases between them. Germline-derived CDR1 and CDR2 are SGHTS and YDEGEE.

CDR3 loop: CASSLGGSYEAFF. In DNA form, the CDR3 reads TGCGCCAGCAGCTTGGGGGGCAGCTATGAAGCTTTCTTT. This chain uses TRBV5-1 with TRBJ1-1, with D perhaps matching TRBD1 (5 bases). The V end lost 0 bases, the J end lost 7 bases, and 10 bases lay between the germline ends. Germline V lookup: CDR1 SGHRS, CDR2 YFSETQ. CDR3 length: 13 amino acids.

This chain links TRBV4-3 with TRBJ1-1; no clear D. Per germline, CDR1 LGHNA and CDR2 YSLEER. The CDR3 sequence is 12 residues long. Between the trimmed V and J ends, which lost 2 bases and 11 bases, there was a span of 12 bases. As DNA, the CDR3 is TGCGCCAGCAGCCAAATAGGGAGTTGGGCTTTCTTT. Residues: CASSQIGSWAFF.

This clone was seen once. This chain joins TRBV5-6 and TRBJ2-2, with 8 bases aligning to TRBD2. Germline CDR1 and CDR2: SGHDT and YYEEEE. The J segment lost 9 bases and the V segment lost 5 bases, leaving 12 bases of the junction unmatched. The CDR3 spans 15 residues. The CDR3 sequence is CASSPGTSLSRELFF. In DNA, the CDR3 is TGTGCCAGCAGTCCCGGGACTAGTCTCTCCCGGGAGCTGTTTTTT. Filled out from reference TRBV5-6 and TRBJ2-2, the complete variable domain reads DAGVTQSPTHLIKTRGQQVTLRCSPKSGHDTVSWYQQALGQGPQFIFQYYEEEERQRGNFPDRFSGHQFPNYSSELNVNALLLGDSALYLCASSPGTSLSRELFFGEGSRLTVL.

The CDR3 spells CASSLLGREENTQYF. CDR3 nucleotide sequence: TGTGCCAGCAGTTTACTCGGACGGGAGGAGAATACGCAGTATTTT. The chain has TRBV6-5 and TRBJ2-3; 7 bases agree with TRBD2. The CDR3 spans 15 residues. Trimming took 4 bases from V and 7 from J; bases not matched to a gene: 11. CDR1 MNHEY and CDR2 SVGAGI come from the germline V gene.

The CDR3 is CASSIGTTGANTEAFF. Written as DNA, the CDR3 is TGTGCCAGTAGTATAGGCACGACAGGGGCAAACACTGAAGCTTTCTTT. This chain links TRBV19 with TRBJ1-1; TRBD1 aligns across 8 bases. This CDR3 has 16 amino acids. After removal of 1 base from V and 2 bases from J, the junction contained 6 bases not matched to a gene. Germline lookup yields CDR1 LNHDA and CDR2 SQIVND (reference sequence).

The chain joins TRBV6-4 to TRBJ2-1, with D possibly TRBD2 on 5 matching bases. CDR3 length: 15 residues. The V end lost 4 bases, the J end lost 4 bases, and 14 bases lay between the germline ends. Germline CDR1 is MRHNA and CDR2 is SNTAGT. The CDR3 region has the DNA TGTGCCAGCAGTGGATCCGGGGAGACGTACAATGAGCAGTTCTTC. Its protein is CASSGSGETYNEQFF.